The 6 T cell receptor beta chains below all came from one sample that was sequenced in a study of cytomegalovirus exposure and HLA in healthy donors. Sequencing was performed with immunoSEQ multiplex PCR; in TCRdb, only in-frame clones are kept and a portion is missing. The table has about 160,000 clones, 86% seen once; the top ten hold 5.7%. The sequencing input was PBMCs. Every receptor here comes from a woman aged 25-40 years in good health and CMV-seronegative.

The rearrangement links TRBV5-8 to TRBJ2-1, with D tentatively TRBD1 (6 bases). Germline lookup yields CDR1 SGHTS and CDR2 YDEGEE. The V and J ends lost 2 bases and 8 bases respectively, with 14 bases between them. The CDR3 has 14 amino acids. CDR3 nucleotides: TGTGCCAGCAGCTTAAGGGGCAGGGGCCATGAGCAGTTCTTC. Translation: CASSLRGRGHEQFF.

CDR3 protein: CASSLAGTSSGNTIYF. The DNA for the CDR3 is TGTGCCAGCAGCTTGGCCGGCACCAGCTCTGGAAACACCATATATTTT. This rearrangement joins TRBV5-6 to TRBJ1-3; no reliable D call. Germline CDR1 SGHDT, CDR2 YYEEEE. The CDR3 is 16 amino acids. Trimming removed 0 bases at V and 0 bases at J, with 10 bases between.

The chain uses TRBV19 and TRBJ1-1; 9 bases align to TRBD1. V was pared by 2 bases and J by 1 base, with 2 bases of the junction left unmatched. The V gene's germline CDR1 is LNHDA and CDR2 SQIVND (reference sequence). The length of the CDR3 is 15 residues. CDR3 in amino acids: CASSINRGPNTEAFF. The CDR3 coding sequence is TGTGCCAGTAGTATAAACAGGGGGCCGAACACTGAAGCTTTCTTT.

The chain recombines TRBV7-8 with TRBJ1-5; D is unclear. Trimming shortened V by 3 bases and J by 0 bases, and 9 bases separated the two germline ends. This CDR3 contains 15 residues. The germline V gene encodes CDR1 SGHVS and CDR2 FQNEAQ. The CDR3: CASSFSFYSNQPQHF. CDR3 nucleotides: TGTGCCAGCAGCTTTAGTTTTTATAGCAATCAGCCCCAGCATTTT.

J is TRBJ1-6 and V is TRBV9; weak D call: TRBD1 (5 bases). The germline V gene has CDR1 SGDLS and CDR2 YYNGEE. This CDR3 region has 14 residues. V lost 3 bases to trimming and J lost 7 bases, with 11 bases between them. The CDR3 bases are TGTGCCAGCAGCGGACAGAAATCGAATTCACCCCTCCACTTT. This sequence encodes CASSGQKSNSPLHF.

The rearrangement links TRBV2 to TRBJ2-7; no clear D gene. The V end lost 6 bases, the J end lost 4 bases, and 13 bases lay between the germline ends. The CDR3 has 13 residues. Germline V gene sequence: CDR1 SNHLY, CDR2 FYNNEI. The CDR3: CASRADTLYEQYF. In nucleotides, the CDR3 is TGTGCCAGCAGGGCGGATACACTATACGAGCAGTACTTC.